The T cell receptor (beta chain) under discussion was sequenced for a study of T cell clusters in autoimmune cytopenias. Looking at the study overall: A median of roughly 54,000 TRB reads per sample yielded a median approximately 2,300 distinct clonotypes.

One tube held mixed TRB-A and TRB-B primer pools for touch-down PCR. Following a re-call of the multiplex PCR reads, TCRdb has one entry per CDR3 protein and lacks DNA. The sample table sets out about 12,000 distinct CDR3 sequences. The CDR3 has 14 amino acids. The germline V gene has CDR1 SGHRS and CDR2 YFSETQ. TRB was amplified from about 260 ng of peripheral blood genomic DNA per sample. These records were also assigned to another study, of T cell repertoires in aging, cancer and after chemotherapy.

This chain links TRBV5-1 with TRBJ2-7. The TCR was taken from a human donor in good health. Source material: peripheral blood. CDR3 sequence: CASSLEHFSYEQYF.